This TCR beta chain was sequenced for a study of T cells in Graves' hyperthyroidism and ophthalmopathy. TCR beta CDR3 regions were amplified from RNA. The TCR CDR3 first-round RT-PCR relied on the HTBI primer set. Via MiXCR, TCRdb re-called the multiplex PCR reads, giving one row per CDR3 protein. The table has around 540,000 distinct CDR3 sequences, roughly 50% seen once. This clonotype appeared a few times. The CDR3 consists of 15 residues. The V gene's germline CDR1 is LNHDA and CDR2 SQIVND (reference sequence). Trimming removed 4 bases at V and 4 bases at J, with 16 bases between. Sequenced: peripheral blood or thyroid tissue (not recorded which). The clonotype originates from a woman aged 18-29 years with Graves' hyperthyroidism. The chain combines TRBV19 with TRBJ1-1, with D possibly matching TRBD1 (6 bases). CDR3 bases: TGTGCCAGTAGTACGAAACAGGGAATCGGCACTGAAGCTTTCTTT. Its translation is CASSTKQGIGTEAFF.